What follows describes a single T cell receptor beta chain. Its antigen remains unknown. Unique molecular identifiers were carried by the TCR beta cDNA libraries. It was from approximately 0.91 to 9.4 million T cells that 500,000 to 600,000 cDNA molecules came. TCRdb re-derived calls from the PCR reads in MiXCR, one entry per CDR3 protein. The data hold 380,000 or so distinct CDR3 sequences, with roughly 35% observed a single time. These data originate in a study of post-analysis software for immune sequencing data. At the level of the study: Recorded disease courses covered relapsing-remitting, secondary progressive and progressive-relapsing multiple sclerosis. Some patients had no subtype annotation. Study-level findings and limits: There was significantly lower normalized Chao1 diversity in multiple sclerosis patients than in controls. The five TRBV segments detected at higher frequency in patients than in controls included TRBV5-6, TRBV5-1 and TRBV20-1. Same-batch samples co-clustered strongly by F measure.

Germline values: CDR1 SQVTM, CDR2 ANQGSEA. V was pared by 0 bases and J by 7 bases, with 16 bases between. The CDR3 contains 14 residues. The rearrangement uses TRBV29-1 and TRBJ2-7; D is possibly TRBD1 (6 bases). The specimen was blood. The TCR comes from a girl aged 10-17 years with multiple sclerosis. The CDR3 protein is CSVEEVATGREQYF. The CDR3 nucleotides read TGCAGCGTTGAAGAAGTGGCGACAGGTAGGGAGCAGTACTTC.